Each of the 10 T cell receptor beta chains below was sequenced from the same sample in a study of blood T cell repertoires in COVID-19. The method was immunoSEQ multiplex PCR; TCRdb's version includes in-frame clones alone and lacks a portion of them. The sample shows hundreds of thousands of clones, around 84% of them seen only once. Input material: PBMCs or T cells enriched from blood (not recorded which). The receptor set was obtained from a woman aged 30 to 39 who had been exposed to COVID-19.

J is TRBJ2-7 and V is TRBV7-6, with a possible D match to TRBD2 (5 bases). This CDR3 has 15 amino acids. Germline V gene lookup returns CDR1 SGHVS and CDR2 FNYEAQ. V was cut by 1 base and J by 2 bases, with 12 bases left in between. The CDR3 loop reads CASSLDRGSTYEQYF. The CDR3, as DNA: TGTGCCAGCAGCTTAGATAGAGGGAGCACCTACGAGCAGTACTTC.

This clone was observed a single time. J is TRBJ2-4 and V is TRBV24-1, with D possibly being TRBD2 (7 bases). This CDR3 has 14 amino acids. Germline CDR1 and CDR2: KGHDR and SFDVKD. Between the trimmed V and J ends, which lost 2 bases and 7 bases, there was a span of 11 bases. The CDR3 DNA follows: TGTGCCACCAGTGATTCGGGGGGCCGGAACATTCAGTACTTC. Its translation is CATSDSGGRNIQYF.

The chain links TRBV4-2 to TRBJ2-3, with TRBD2 as a possible D gene (6 bases). V lost 3 bases and J 4 bases, leaving 17 bases between the germline ends. The CDR3 totals 16 residues. CDR1 LGHNA and CDR2 YNFKEQ come from the germline V gene. The CDR3 loop reads CASSQETSSVADTQYF. Written as DNA, the CDR3 is TGTGCCAGCAGCCAGGAGACTAGTTCGGTCGCAGATACGCAGTATTTT.

The V gene is TRBV15, the J gene TRBJ1-1; 10 nucleotides match TRBD1. Germline CDR1 is LNHNV and CDR2 is YYDKDF (reference sequence). V shed 6 bases and J 4 bases; nucleotides not matched to a gene: 8. This CDR3 is built from 15 residues. CDR3 sequence reads: CATRYPGTGATEAFF. CDR3 sequence (DNA): TGTGCCACCAGATACCCCGGGACAGGGGCCACTGAAGCTTTCTTT. Full variable domain (missing parts from reference TRBV15 and TRBJ1-1): DAMVIQNPRYQVTQFGKPVTLSCSQTLNHNVMYWYQQKSSQAPKLLFHYYDKDFNNEADTPDNFQSRRPNTSFCFLDIRSPGLGDTAMYLCATRYPGTGATEAFFGQGTRLTVV.

The chain links TRBV5-1 to TRBJ2-5; TRBD1 matches 9 bases. Unmatched junction bases numbered 12, after V lost 4 bases and J lost 5 bases. The CDR3 extends over 16 amino acids. Germline V gene lookup returns CDR1 SGHRS and CDR2 YFSETQ. The CDR3: CASSTGDREFRETQYF. In DNA form, the CDR3 reads TGCGCCAGCAGCACGGGGGACAGGGAGTTTCGGGAGACCCAGTACTTC.

V is TRBV4-3 and J is TRBJ2-2; 7 positions match TRBD2. V shed 2 bases and J 4 bases; nucleotides not matched to a gene: 13. The CDR3 extends over 18 amino acids. Germline V gene sequence: CDR1 LGHNA, CDR2 YSLEER. This CDR3 is CASSQNPSRGVGTGELFF. For the CDR3, the DNA is TGCGCCAGCAGCCAAAATCCCTCTCGGGGGGTGGGCACCGGGGAGCTGTTTTTT.

V usage is TRBV30 and J usage is TRBJ1-5; maybe TRBD1 (5 bases). The V and J ends lost 8 bases and 0 bases respectively, with 11 bases between them. Germline V gene lookup returns CDR1 GTSNPN and CDR2 SVGIG (reference sequence). The CDR3 has 13 amino acids. Here the CDR3 reads CASLRGSNQPQHF. As DNA, the CDR3 is TGTGCCAGTTTAAGGGGTAGCAATCAGCCCCAGCATTTT.

The genes are TRBV5-1 and TRBJ2-3, with 11 bases matching TRBD2. CDR1 is SGHRS and CDR2 is YFSETQ in the germline V gene. Losses at the gene ends were 3 bases for V and 0 bases for J; bases not matched to a gene: 3. The CDR3 has 16 amino acids. The CDR3 here is CASSSRLAGSTDTQYF. CDR3 in DNA: TGCGCCAGCAGCTCACGACTAGCGGGGAGCACAGATACGCAGTATTTT.

With regard to this clone: Distinct nucleotide sequences in the sample also encode this CDR3. The CDR3 DNA is TGTGCCAGCAGCCTCCAGGGTGCAACTAATGAAAAACTGTTTTTT. Residues: CASSLQGATNEKLFF. J is TRBJ1-4 and V is TRBV7-9; weak D call: TRBD1 (5 bases). Trimming pared 5 bases from V and 0 bases from J, leaving 10 bases between. This CDR3 has 15 residues. Germline V gene data show CDR1 as SEHNR and CDR2 as FQNEAQ (reference sequence).

V is TRBV28 and J is TRBJ1-6; TRBD1 matches at 9 bases. The V gene's germline CDR1 is MDHEN and CDR2 SYDVKM. The V and J ends lost 6 bases and 5 bases, in that order; junction bases with no gene match: 8. This CDR3 has 16 amino acids. In DNA, the CDR3 is TGTGCCAGCAGCACCCCAAGGACAGGGGATAATTCACCCCTCCACTTT. Its translation is CASSTPRTGDNSPLHF.